This T cell receptor (beta chain) derives from a study of blood T cell repertoires in COVID-19. Study summary: Nucleic acid was either cDNA or gDNA, and it came from T cells, B-cell-depleted T cells, or PBMCs.

In the source study's methods: From reference gene primer amplification, estimates of nucleated cell counts were derived. Libraries were prepared by immunoSEQ multiplex PCR; TCRdb keeps only in-frame clonotypes and omits some of them. From that table come the V and J calls and clone size; the DNA was used to work out D and trimming. The sample lists roughly 190,000 clones; around 84% were seen once. Per germline, CDR1 LNHDA and CDR2 SQIVND (reference sequence). This CDR3 spans 14 amino acids. The ends lost 4 bases at V and 7 bases at J; junction bases unmatched: 3. Sequenced material: peripheral blood. The genes are TRBV19 and TRBJ1-6; 8 nucleotides match TRBD1. The TCR originated in a man in his thirties or forties with active or convalescent COVID-19. CDR3 nucleotide sequence: TGTGCCAGTAGTACAGGGGGCAGGAATTCACCCCTCCACTTT. Protein product: CASSTGGRNSPLHF.